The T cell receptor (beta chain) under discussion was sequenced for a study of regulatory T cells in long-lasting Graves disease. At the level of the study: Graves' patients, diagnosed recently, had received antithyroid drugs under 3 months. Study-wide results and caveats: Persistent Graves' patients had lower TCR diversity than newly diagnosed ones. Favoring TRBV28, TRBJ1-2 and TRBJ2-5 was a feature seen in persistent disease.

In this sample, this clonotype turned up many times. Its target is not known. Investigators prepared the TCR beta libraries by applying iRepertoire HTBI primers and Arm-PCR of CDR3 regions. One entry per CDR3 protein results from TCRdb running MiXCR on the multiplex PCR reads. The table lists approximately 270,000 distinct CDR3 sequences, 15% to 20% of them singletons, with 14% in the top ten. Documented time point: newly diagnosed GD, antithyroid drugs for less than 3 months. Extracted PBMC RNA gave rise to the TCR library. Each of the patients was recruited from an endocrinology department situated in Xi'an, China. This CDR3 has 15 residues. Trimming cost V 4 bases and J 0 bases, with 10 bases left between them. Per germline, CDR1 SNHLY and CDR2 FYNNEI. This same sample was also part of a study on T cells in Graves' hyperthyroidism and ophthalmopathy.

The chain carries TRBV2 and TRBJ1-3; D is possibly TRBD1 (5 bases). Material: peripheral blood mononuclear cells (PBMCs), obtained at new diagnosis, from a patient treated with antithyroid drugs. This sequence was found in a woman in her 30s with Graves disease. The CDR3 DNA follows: TGTGCCAGCAGTGCCCCGACAGCCTCTGGAAACACCATATATTTT. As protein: CASSAPTASGNTIYF.